This entry lists 30 T cell receptor beta chains sequenced from one sample in a study of CD8 T cells in ankylosing spondylitis. These receptors have no known antigen. TCRdb independently ran MiXCR on the 5' RACE reads; one entry per CDR3 protein. The top ten clones hold around a fifth of a sample with fewer than 750,000 distinct CDR3 sequences, roughly 19% of them seen once. Study results and caveats: Ankylosing spondylitis blood appeared to be characterized by a TCR beta motif of under ten highly homologous variants.

Sequenced material: blood, either unsorted or a sorted T cell fraction (not recorded which). The receptors here all came from a male donor with ankylosing spondylitis.

The rearrangement uses TRBV4-3 and TRBJ2-1; TRBD2 aligns across 14 bases. The CDR3 contains 17 residues. J was trimmed by 9 bases and V by 0 bases; bases with no gene match: 7. The germline gives CDR1 LGHNA, CDR2 YSLEER. The CDR3 DNA reads as TGCGCCAGCAGCCAAGATCCCGGGACTAGCGGGAGAGGTGAGCAGTTCTTC. The encoded protein is CASSQDPGTSGRGEQFF.

The rearrangement joins TRBV11-2 to TRBJ2-6, with D perhaps given as TRBD1 or TRBD2 (5 bases each). Germline assignment: CDR1 SGHAT and CDR2 FQNNGV. V lost 4 bases, J lost 2 bases, and 18 bases lay in between. The CDR3 is made up of 18 amino acids. The CDR3: CASSSHPRGLTGANVLTF. DNA of the CDR3: TGTGCCAGCAGCTCCCACCCCCGGGGCCTGACTGGGGCCAACGTCCTGACTTTC.

This clonotype has only a few counts. V usage is TRBV30 and J usage is TRBJ2-7; 7 nucleotides match TRBD1. In germline, CDR1 is GTSNPN, CDR2 SVGIG (reference sequence). This CDR3 spans 14 amino acids. Trimming took 6 bases from V and 0 from J; bases not matched to a gene: 8. In nucleotides, the CDR3 is TGTGCCTGCTCAAACAGGGGTCTCTCCTACGAGCAGTACTTC. Translating it yields CACSNRGLSYEQYF. Based on the CDR3 plus reference TRBV30 and TRBJ2-7, the full variable domain is SQTIHQWPATLVQPVGSPLSLECTVEGTSNPNLYWYRQAAGRGLQLLFYSVGIGQISSEVPQNLSASRPQDRQFILSSKKLLLSDSGFYLCACSNRGLSYEQYFGPGTRLTVT.

The genes are TRBV5-1 and TRBJ2-5, with D possibly being TRBD1 or TRBD2 (6 bases each). The CDR3 length is 17 residues. V lost 0 bases to trimming and J lost 5 bases, with 20 bases between them. Germline V lookup: CDR1 SGHRS, CDR2 YFSETQ. The CDR3 loop is CASSLGPLEGGLETQYF. CDR3 in DNA: TGCGCCAGCAGCTTGGGCCCCCTGGAGGGGGGCCTGGAGACCCAGTACTTC. Based on the CDR3 plus reference TRBV5-1 and TRBJ2-5, the full variable domain is KAGVTQTPRYLIKTRGQQVTLSCSPISGHRSVSWYQQTPGQGLQFLFEYFSETQRNKGNFPGRFSGRQFSNSRSEMNVSTLELGDSALYLCASSLGPLEGGLETQYFGPGTRLLVL.

The chain joins TRBV24-1 to TRBJ2-5; 7 bases are a match to TRBD1. Germline loops: CDR1 KGHDR, CDR2 SFDVKD. This CDR3 is 14 amino acids long. Unmatched junction bases numbered 9, after V lost 5 bases and J lost 7 bases. Here the CDR3 reads CATSATGAGGTQYF. CDR3 bases: TGTGCCACCAGTGCCACAGGGGCCGGAGGGACCCAGTACTTC.

This clonotype was seen a handful of times. The chain employs TRBV20-1 and TRBJ2-7, with 8 bases that match TRBD1. Losses at the gene ends were 0 bases for V and 2 bases for J; bases not matched to a gene: 6. Germline loops: CDR1 DFQATT, CDR2 SNEGSKA (reference sequence). CDR3 size: 15 residues. The CDR3 spells CSARDPARGPYEQYF. The DNA of the CDR3 is TGCAGTGCTAGAGATCCGGCCAGGGGGCCCTACGAGCAGTACTTC.

This clonotype was detected ten times or more. The chain has TRBV12-3 or TRBV12-4 and TRBJ1-6, with TRBD1 matching over 8 bases. The J segment lost 6 bases and the V segment lost 5 bases, leaving 6 bases of the junction unmatched. This CDR3 contains 15 residues. CDR3 sequence reads: CASSEGQGFNSPLHF. The CDR3 DNA reads TGTGCCAGCAGTGAAGGACAGGGTTTTAATTCACCCCTCCACTTT.

Many counts were recorded for this clonotype. The V gene is TRBV3-1, the J gene TRBJ1-2; the D is unclear. V was trimmed by 0 bases and J by 7 bases, leaving 6 bases between them. Germline lookup yields CDR1 LGHDT and CDR2 YNNKEL (reference sequence). This CDR3 comprises 12 residues. CDR3 coding DNA: TGTGCCAGCAGCCAAGAGGGTGGTGGCTACACCTTC. Encoded protein: CASSQEGGGYTF.

This clonotype was seen only a few times. The chain recombines TRBV20-1 with TRBJ2-3, with 8 bases fitting TRBD2. Trimming removed 2 bases from V and 0 bases from J; junction bases left unmatched: 4. The CDR3 is made up of 15 amino acids. CDR1 and CDR2 (germline): DFQATT, SNEGSKA (reference sequence). Here the CDR3 DNA reads TGCAGTGCTAGATACGGGGGGGCCAGCACAGATACGCAGTATTTT. Its translation is CSARYGGASTDTQYF.

This clonotype occurred a few times. The genes are TRBV9 and TRBJ2-3; D may be TRBD1 (6 bases). Germline CDR1 and CDR2: SGDLS and YYNGEE. CDR3 length equals 19 residues. The V end lost 3 bases, the J end lost 0 bases, and 23 bases lay between the germline ends. The CDR3 spells CASSDSPLGTSYSTDTQYF. The CDR3 region has the DNA TGTGCCAGCAGCGACTCACCCCTCGGGACATCATATAGCACAGATACGCAGTATTTT.

The CDR3 is CASSQLAGGVEQFF. CDR3 DNA: TGTGCCAGCAGCCAACTAGCGGGGGGTGTTGAGCAGTTCTTC. This chain connects TRBV7-3 to TRBJ2-1; 12 nucleotides match TRBD2. There are 14 residues in the CDR3. Looked up from germline, CDR1 is SGHTA and CDR2 is FQGTGA. With V trimmed by 5 bases and J by 9 bases, 5 bases remained unmatched.

This clonotype was detected only a few times. V gene TRBV28 combines with J gene TRBJ2-1; 10 bases align to TRBD2. The germline V gene has CDR1 MDHEN and CDR2 SYDVKM. The CDR3 is made up of 15 amino acids. The V segment lost 8 bases and the J segment 9 bases; nucleotides outside the gene matches: 13. The DNA for the CDR3 is TGTGCCAGCCCCCCGTCCCTAGCGGGAGTCAGTGAGCAGTTCTTC. Translation: CASPPSLAGVSEQFF.

This sequence joins TRBV10-2 and TRBJ1-5; D not certain. V was clipped by 3 bases and J by 0 bases, with 12 bases between them. CDR1 WSHSY and CDR2 SAAADI come from the germline V gene. This CDR3 comprises 16 residues. The CDR3 sequence: CASSEILATSNQPQHF. The CDR3 DNA sequence: TGCGCCAGCAGTGAAATCCTAGCTACTAGCAATCAGCCCCAGCATTTT.

The chain recombines TRBV12-3 or TRBV12-4 with TRBJ2-1; the D is unclear. With 7 bases removed from V and 9 bases from J, the gap between germline ends came to 13 bases. The CDR3 length is 12 residues. The chain's CDR3 is CASTLDPPEQFF. Written as DNA, the CDR3 is TGTGCCAGCACCCTTGACCCGCCTGAGCAGTTCTTC.

This rearrangement joins TRBV6-1 to TRBJ1-5; D ambiguous. The CDR3 consists of 14 residues. Between the trimmed V and J ends, which lost 5 bases and 2 bases, there was a span of 10 bases. CDR1 and CDR2 (germline): MNHNS, SASEGT. CDR3 loop: CASSRHEGNQPQHF. The DNA for the CDR3 is TGTGCCAGCAGTCGACACGAAGGCAATCAGCCCCAGCATTTT.

This clonotype was detected only a few times. This chain connects TRBV7-2 to TRBJ2-7, with 7 bases fitting TRBD1. The CDR3 spans 14 residues. In germline, CDR1 is SGHTA, CDR2 FQGNSA. Losses at the gene ends were 5 bases for V and 3 bases for J; bases not matched to a gene: 7. CDR3 in amino acids: CASSPGTEFYEQYF. In DNA, the CDR3 is TGTGCCAGCAGCCCTGGGACAGAATTCTACGAGCAGTACTTC.

This chain's CDR3 is CSVTSGGGPYEQYF. In nucleotides, the CDR3 is TGCAGCGTTACATCGGGGGGGGGGCCCTACGAGCAGTACTTC. V is TRBV29-1 and J is TRBJ2-7; 8 nucleotides align to TRBD2. V lost 5 bases and J lost 2; bases outside the gene matches: 8. Germline V gene data show CDR1 as SQVTM and CDR2 as ANQGSEA. The CDR3 loop spans 14 amino acids.

Only a few counts were recorded for this clonotype. The chain uses TRBV29-1 and TRBJ1-1, with D possibly being TRBD1 (5 bases). With 5 bases removed from V and 0 bases from J, the gap between germline ends came to 13 bases. The CDR3 covers 14 residues. CDR1 and CDR2 (germline): SQVTM, ANQGSEA. The DNA of the CDR3 is TGCAGCGTTTATAGGACAACAGTGAACACTGAAGCTTTCTTT. Amino acid sequence: CSVYRTTVNTEAFF.

This clonotype was seen a few times. This chain joins TRBV3-1 and TRBJ2-2; the match to TRBD2 covers 7 bases. The CDR3 sequence is 14 residues long. Germline lookup yields CDR1 LGHDT and CDR2 YNNKEL (reference sequence). J lost 4 bases, V lost 3 bases, and 2 bases had no gene match. CDR3 nucleotide sequence: TGTGCCAGCAGCCAGCTAGCGGTCACCGGGGAGCTGTTTTTT. Its translation is CASSQLAVTGELFF.

This clonotype was found a few times. The rearrangement joins TRBV9 to TRBJ1-2, with a possible D match to TRBD1 (6 bases). Per the germline V gene, CDR1 is SGDLS and CDR2 is YYNGEE. CDR3 length: 15 residues. The V end was cut by 3 bases, the J end by 4 bases, with 16 bases between. The CDR3 protein is CASSAPGRGLYGYTF. DNA of the CDR3: TGTGCCAGCAGCGCCCCGGGCAGGGGCCTCTATGGCTACACCTTC.

In its sample, this clonotype was seen a few times. The chain joins TRBV10-3 to TRBJ2-7; D is unresolved. The V and J ends lost 0 bases and 3 bases respectively, with 9 bases between them. The CDR3 runs 14 residues. In germline, CDR1 is ENHRY, CDR2 SYGVKD. In DNA, the CDR3 is TGTGCCATCAGTGAGTCGGCGGCGTTCTACGAGCAGTACTTC. Its protein is CAISESAAFYEQYF.

In its sample, this clonotype was seen a few times. The chain uses TRBV7-9 and TRBJ2-7, with D possibly TRBD1 on 5 matching bases. CDR1 and CDR2 from the germline V gene are SEHNR and FQNEAQ (reference sequence). Trimming cost V 5 bases and J 1 base, with 9 bases left between them. The CDR3 has 13 amino acids. This chain's CDR3 is CASSTQESYEQYF. CDR3 coding DNA: TGTGCCAGCAGCACACAGGAATCCTACGAGCAGTACTTC. Filled out from reference TRBV7-9 and TRBJ2-7, the complete variable domain reads DTGVSQNPRHKITKRGQNVTFRCDPISEHNRLYWYRQTLGQGPEFLTYFQNEAQLEKSRLLSDRFSAERPKGSFSTLEIQRTEQGDSAMYLCASSTQESYEQYFGPGTRLTVT.

In its sample, this clonotype was seen many times. The genes are TRBV7-2 and TRBJ2-5; 11 bases are a match to TRBD2. V was clipped by 4 bases and J by 5 bases; unmatched bases: 9. Germline V gives CDR1 SGHTA, CDR2 FQGNSA. CDR3 length: 16 amino acids. In nucleotides, the CDR3 is TGTGCCAGCAGCTCGGGACTAGCGGCCCGCCACGAGACCCAGTACTTC. Translation: CASSSGLAARHETQYF.

This clonotype was seen only once. The genes are TRBV28 and TRBJ2-2; weak D call: TRBD2 (6 bases). Germline V gene data show CDR1 as MDHEN and CDR2 as SYDVKM. V gave up 6 bases and J gave up 7 bases, with 12 bases separating them. The CDR3 has 13 residues. DNA of the CDR3: TGTGCCAGCAGCCCCCGGGGGATCGGGGAGCTGTTTTTT. Its protein product is CASSPRGIGELFF.

The chain joins TRBV20-1 to TRBJ1-2; the match to TRBD1 covers 7 bases. This CDR3 has 13 amino acids. V lost 5 bases to trimming and J lost 2 bases; unmatched junction nucleotides: 5. CDR1 DFQATT and CDR2 SNEGSKA come from the germline V gene (reference sequence). The CDR3 DNA follows: TGCAGTGCTCAGGGGGGGGGCAACTATGGCTACACCTTC. This sequence encodes CSAQGGGNYGYTF.

This clonotype has a count of ten or more. The chain recombines TRBV14 with TRBJ1-6; 10 bases fit TRBD1. From germline, CDR1 is SGHDN and CDR2 FVKESK. The V gene end was trimmed by 4 bases and the J gene end by 10 bases; junction bases not matched to a gene: 4. CDR3 length equals 14 residues. CDR3 coding DNA: TGTGCCAGCAGCCGCGAGACAGGGGGCTCACCCCTCCACTTT. Residues: CASSRETGGSPLHF.

This clonotype was counted between two and nine times. V and J are TRBV11-2 and TRBJ2-3, with D perhaps assigned TRBD1 or TRBD2 (8 bases each). The CDR3 contains 18 residues. Germline CDR1 is SGHAT and CDR2 is FQNNGV. V lost 7 bases, J lost 2 bases, and 25 bases lay in between. The CDR3 loop reads CASTPGGGTGDITDTQYF. The CDR3 bases are TGTGCCAGCACCCCCGGGGGGGGGACAGGCGACATCACAGATACGCAGTATTTT.

This clonotype was counted only a few times. The chain is built from TRBV7-2 and TRBJ1-1; a possible D gene is TRBD1 (6 bases). The CDR3 runs 14 residues. Germline loops: CDR1 SGHTA, CDR2 FQGNSA. Trimming cost V 1 base and J 8 bases, with 14 bases left between them. The DNA for the CDR3 is TGTGCCAGCAGCTTAGTGGGGGGGCGGTCAGAAGCTTTCTTT. Translating it yields CASSLVGGRSEAFF.

The V gene is TRBV12-3 or TRBV12-4, the J gene TRBJ2-1; D ambiguous. The CDR3 is made up of 14 amino acids. V shed 5 bases and J shed 1 base, with 9 bases lying between them. The CDR3 sequence is CASSPPPSYNEQFF. In DNA, the CDR3 is TGTGCCAGCAGTCCGCCACCTTCCTACAATGAGCAGTTCTTC.

The chain carries TRBV12-3 or TRBV12-4 and TRBJ2-7; 9 bases agree with TRBD2. The CDR3 contains 13 residues. V lost 5 bases, J lost 5 bases, and 4 bases stayed unmatched. Here the CDR3 DNA reads TGTGCCAGCAGTCGGGGACTAGCCAACGAGCAGTACTTC. Translation gives CASSRGLANEQYF.